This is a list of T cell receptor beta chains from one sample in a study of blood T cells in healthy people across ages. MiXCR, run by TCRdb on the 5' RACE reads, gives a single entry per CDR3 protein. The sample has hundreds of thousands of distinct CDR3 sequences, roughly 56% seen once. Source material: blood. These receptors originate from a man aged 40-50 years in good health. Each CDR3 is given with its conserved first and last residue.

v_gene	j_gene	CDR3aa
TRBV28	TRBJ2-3	CASTPGSETNTDTQYF
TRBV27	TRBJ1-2	CASSLWLINWGYTF
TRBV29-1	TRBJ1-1	CSARSVTVLNTEAFF
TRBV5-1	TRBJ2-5	CASSLEPSGSKETQYF
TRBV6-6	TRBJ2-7	CASQGEGIEQYF
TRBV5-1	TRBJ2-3	CASSLVGGPDTQYF
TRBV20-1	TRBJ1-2	CSARDLQVDYGYTF
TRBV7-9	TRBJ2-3	CASSPPGSVNSDTQYF
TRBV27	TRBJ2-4	CASSYLAKNIQYF
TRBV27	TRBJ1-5	CASSRVVNQPQHF
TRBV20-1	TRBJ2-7	CSASRTGGNSYEQYF
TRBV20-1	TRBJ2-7	CSAPQGAPSYEQYF
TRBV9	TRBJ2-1	CASSVFSGRARSDNEQFF
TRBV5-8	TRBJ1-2	CASSRTQGDGYTF
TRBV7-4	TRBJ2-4	CASTRPYGERGRNVLGAKSIQYF
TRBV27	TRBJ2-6	CASSWEGGANVLTF
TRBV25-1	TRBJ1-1	CASSELTVGGSNTEAFF
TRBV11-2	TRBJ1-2	CASSLDTGGAYYGYTF
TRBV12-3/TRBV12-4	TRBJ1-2	CASSQGTASYGYTF
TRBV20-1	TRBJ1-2	CSSTAAGGNYGYTF
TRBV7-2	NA	CASTGLTSSYNEQYF
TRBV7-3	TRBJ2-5	CASSLGPTGLAGVETQYF
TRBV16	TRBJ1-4	CASSQSPAQGANEKLFF
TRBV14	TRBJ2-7	CASSQDHGRPYEQYF
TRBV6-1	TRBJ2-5	CASREYTGSGGQETQYF
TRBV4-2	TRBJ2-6	CASSQRTGVSGANVLTF
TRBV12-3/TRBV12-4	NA	CASSFEFYQETQYF
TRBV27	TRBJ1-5	CASSLVSVGGRRQPQHF
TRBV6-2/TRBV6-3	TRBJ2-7	CASSYSRLTSSYEQYF
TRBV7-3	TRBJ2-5	CASSLRPGQGGETQYF
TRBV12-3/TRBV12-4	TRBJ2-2	CASKGTGNTGELFF
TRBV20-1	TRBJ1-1	CSARPKNTEAFF
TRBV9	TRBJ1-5	CASSAEEAGNQPQHF
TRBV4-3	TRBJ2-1	CASSQGGGSSYNEQFF
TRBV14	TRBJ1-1	CASSQIPQVEAFF
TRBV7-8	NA	CASSLAGGNSYNEQYF
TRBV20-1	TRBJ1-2	CSAWDPPGYTF
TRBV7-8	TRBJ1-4	CASSLWGNTEKLFF
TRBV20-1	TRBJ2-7	CSARGSAQYEQYF
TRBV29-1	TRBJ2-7	CSVDIGYEQYF
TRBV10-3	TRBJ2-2	CAISRTGELFF
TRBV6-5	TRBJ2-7	CASSYQRGGSYEQYF
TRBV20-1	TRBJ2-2	CSERDRNTGELFF